Presented here are 24 T cell receptor beta chains from one specimen sequenced in a study of blood T cell repertoires in COVID-19 (dated by TCRdb to about 2020). The library was obtained by the immunoSEQ multiplex PCR assay. TCRdb carries this immuneACCESS record with in-frame sequences only. Its versions omit some clonotypes, under half of them owing to an unresolved V gene in the studies checked, with the rest unexplained. This sample lists around 250,000 clones; over 75% were detected once. The top ten constitute around 3% of the sample. Input material: PBMCs or T cells enriched from blood (not recorded which). These receptors were obtained from a woman in her thirties or forties who had been exposed to COVID-19.

A single count supports this clone. The chain couples TRBV4-3 to TRBJ1-2, with D perhaps matching TRBD1 (5 bases). Germline V gene sequence: CDR1 LGHNA, CDR2 YSLEER. The CDR3 is 16 amino acids. V lost 4 bases to trimming and J lost 5 bases, with 20 bases between them. The CDR3: CASSPYSGYRTYGYTF. The CDR3 bases are TGCGCCAGCAGCCCCTATTCGGGTTACAGGACATATGGCTACACCTTC.

CDR3 sequence (DNA): TGTGCCAGTAGTGGACAACCCGGGACAAGCTATGGCTACACCTTC. Translating gives CASSGQPGTSYGYTF. The chain couples TRBV19 to TRBJ1-2; perhaps TRBD1 as D (6 bases). CDR1 is LNHDA, CDR2 SQIVND, per germline (reference sequence). The ends were cut back, 5 bases at V and 4 bases at J, with 17 bases in the middle. This CDR3 contains 15 residues. Variable domain in full (rest from reference TRBV19 and TRBJ1-2): DGGITQSPKYLFRKEGQNVTLSCEQNLNHDAMYWYRQDPGQGLRLIYYSQIVNDFQKGDIAEGYSVSREKKESFPLTVTSAQKNPTAFYLCASSGQPGTSYGYTFGSGTRLTVV.

V gene TRBV4-2 combines with J gene TRBJ2-3; 10 bases line up with TRBD2. Trimming removed 1 base from V and 4 bases from J; junction bases left unmatched: 5. The germline CDR1 and CDR2 sequences are LGHNA and YNFKEQ. This CDR3 region has 16 residues. The CDR3 sequence is CASSQGILAGADTQYF. CDR3 nucleotides: TGTGCCAGCAGCCAAGGTATTCTAGCGGGGGCAGATACGCAGTATTTT.

The rearrangement links TRBV29-1 to TRBJ2-5; tentative D call: TRBD2 (5 bases). Looked up from germline, CDR1 is SQVTM and CDR2 is ANQGSEA. This CDR3 spans 11 amino acids. The DNA for the CDR3 is TGCAGTGGCCGGGGTCGAGAGACCCAGTACTTC. This translates into CSGRGRETQYF.

Here the CDR3 reads CASSLVVGGANEQFF. Here the CDR3 DNA reads TGTGCCAGCAGCTTAGTTGTTGGTGGGGCCAATGAGCAGTTCTTC. V is TRBV7-2 and J is TRBJ2-1; the D gene is possibly TRBD1 (5 bases). The V and J ends lost 1 base and 6 bases respectively, with 13 bases between them. The CDR3 spans 15 residues. In germline, CDR1 is SGHTA, CDR2 FQGNSA.

For the CDR3, the DNA is TGTGCCAGCAGCTACTACCGGGACAGGGGAGGTTGGACTCAGAACACTGAAGCTTTCTTT. Its protein product is CASSYYRDRGGWTQNTEAFF. The chain uses TRBV3-1 (or the pseudogene TRBV3-2) and TRBJ1-1; TRBD1 aligns across 10 bases. V dropped 5 bases and J dropped 1; count of bases not matched to a gene: 19. CDR3 size: 20 residues. Germline CDR1 reads LGHDT; CDR2 reads YNNKEL (reference sequence).

J is TRBJ1-1 and V is TRBV29-1; TRBD1 aligns across 10 bases. The germline gives CDR1 SQVTM, CDR2 ANQGSEA. There are 13 residues in the CDR3. The J segment lost 9 bases and the V segment lost 7 bases, leaving 11 bases of the junction unmatched. CDR3 loop: CSGGTGDARKAFF. The CDR3 DNA reads TGCAGCGGTGGGACAGGGGACGCTCGAAAAGCTTTCTTT.

This chain uses TRBV7-9 with TRBJ1-1; D perhaps matches TRBD1 (5 bases). Trimming removed 2 bases from V and 4 bases from J, with 8 bases in between. Germline assignment: CDR1 SEHNR and CDR2 FQNEAQ (reference sequence). This CDR3 has 13 residues. DNA of the CDR3: TGTGCCAGCAGCTTACGTAGGGGCACTGAAGCTTTCTTT. Its protein product is CASSLRRGTEAFF.

V and J are TRBV19 and TRBJ1-4; D ambiguous. Trimming pared 7 bases from V and 7 bases from J, leaving 13 bases between. Germline V gene lookup returns CDR1 LNHDA and CDR2 SQIVND (reference sequence). This CDR3 spans 13 amino acids. CDR3 loop: CASTRWSGEKLFF. In nucleotides, the CDR3 is TGTGCCAGTACCCGTTGGTCGGGTGAAAAACTGTTTTTT.

The gene calls are TRBV25-1 and TRBJ1-6; 7 bases are a match to TRBD1. Germline CDR1 and CDR2: MGHDK and SYGVNS. The CDR3 is 13 residues long. Trimming cost V 4 bases and J 8 bases; bases outside gene matches: 2. For the CDR3, the DNA is TGTGCCAGCAGTGTAGGGGGCGATTCACCCCTCCACTTT. The encoded protein is CASSVGGDSPLHF.

This clone was seen only once. The gene calls are TRBV3-1 (or the pseudogene TRBV3-2) and TRBJ2-3, with D possibly matching TRBD2 (5 bases). Trimming pared 4 bases from V and 0 bases from J, leaving 14 bases between. This CDR3 contains 16 residues. Germline CDR1 is LGHDT and CDR2 is YNNKEL (reference sequence). CDR3 DNA: TGTGCCAGCAGCCCAGGACGGACTTATAGCACAGATACGCAGTATTTT. This sequence encodes CASSPGRTYSTDTQYF.

The gene calls are TRBV18 and TRBJ2-1, with D possibly being TRBD1 (6 bases). This CDR3 has 14 residues. Germline-derived CDR1 and CDR2 are KGHSH and LQKENI. V gave up 6 bases and J gave up 6 bases, with 15 bases separating them. The CDR3 spells CASSIQKGGNEQFF. Written as DNA, the CDR3 is TGTGCCAGCTCTATCCAAAAAGGGGGCAATGAGCAGTTCTTC.

This clone was detected only once. The chain couples TRBV10-3 to TRBJ1-1; D not certain. The CDR3 is 13 residues long. The germline V gene has CDR1 ENHRY and CDR2 SYGVKD. Trimming took off 3 bases at V and 1 base at J, with 6 bases between the two ends. The CDR3, as DNA: TGTGCCATCAGTGAAGGCGGGAACACTGAAGCTTTCTTT. Protein: CAISEGGNTEAFF.

The J gene is TRBJ1-2, the V gene TRBV9; D perhaps matches TRBD1 (5 bases). CDR1 is SGDLS, CDR2 YYNGEE, per germline. This CDR3 has 13 residues. The V end was cut by 0 bases, the J end by 8 bases, with 11 bases between. Here the CDR3 DNA reads TGTGCCAGCAGCGTAGGGGGGACTCAGGGCTACACCTTC. Residues: CASSVGGTQGYTF.

This clone was recorded once. The chain employs TRBV27 and TRBJ2-7; D ambiguous. This CDR3 contains 11 residues. Trimming removed 8 bases from V and 3 bases from J, with 8 bases in between. CDR1 MNHEY and CDR2 SMNVEV come from the germline V gene (reference sequence). CDR3 amino acids: CASHPHYEQYV. CDR3 DNA sequence: TGTGCCAGCCACCCACACTACGAGCAGTACGTC.

V and J are TRBV4-3 and TRBJ1-2; maybe TRBD1 (6 bases). The CDR3 consists of 16 residues. V gave up 1 base and J gave up 2 bases, with 14 bases separating them. In germline, CDR1 is LGHNA, CDR2 YSLEER. In nucleotides, the CDR3 is TGCGCCAGCAGCCAAGGCCCAGCAGACAGGAACTATGGCTACACCTTC. This gives the protein CASSQGPADRNYGYTF.

This clone has only a few counts. The rearrangement links TRBV19 to TRBJ1-6; a weak D match, TRBD1 (5 bases). Germline CDR1 and CDR2: LNHDA and SQIVND (reference sequence). Trimming shortened V by 6 bases and J by 3 bases, and 12 bases separated the two germline ends. CDR3 size: 15 residues. CDR3 DNA sequence: TGTGCCAGTAGAAGGGGAATTGGCTATAATTCACCCCTCCACTTT. It encodes CASRRGIGYNSPLHF.

This chain uses TRBV4-2 with TRBJ2-5; 12 bases map to TRBD2. The J segment lost 5 bases and the V segment lost 0 bases, leaving 7 bases of the junction unmatched. Germline V gene sequence: CDR1 LGHNA, CDR2 YNFKEQ. This CDR3 spans 17 amino acids. CDR3: CASSQDATSGSLETQYF. The CDR3 region has the DNA TGTGCCAGCAGCCAAGATGCGACTAGCGGGAGTCTGGAGACCCAGTACTTC.

DNA for the CDR3: TGCGCCAGCAGCCAAGTCCCGACTACCCAAGAGACCCAGTACTTC. Its translation: CASSQVPTTQETQYF. The chain employs TRBV4-1 and TRBJ2-5; TRBD2 might be the D (5 bases). This CDR3 has 15 residues. V lost 1 base and J lost 1, with 10 bases in between. Germline-derived CDR1 and CDR2 are MGHRA and YSYEKL.

J is TRBJ1-3 and V is TRBV4-3, with TRBD1 matching 8 bases. V dropped 4 bases and J dropped 4; count of bases not matched to a gene: 12. The CDR3 length is 17 residues. Germline CDR1 and CDR2: LGHNA and YSLEER. For the CDR3, the DNA is TGCGCCAGCAGCCCATCGCCCCACAGGGGGTCGGGAAACACCATATATTTT. Protein: CASSPSPHRGSGNTIYF.

This clone was counted once. This chain links TRBV3-1 (or the pseudogene TRBV3-2) with TRBJ1-6; tentative D call: TRBD1 (5 bases). The germline V gene encodes CDR1 LGHDT and CDR2 YNNKEL (reference sequence). V lost 1 base, J lost 10 bases, and 8 bases lay in between. CDR3 size: 13 residues. The CDR3 loop is CASSQAGQSPLHF. CDR3 sequence (DNA): TGTGCCAGCAGCCAAGCAGGGCAGTCACCCCTCCACTTT.

This clone has more than one count but fewer than ten. The rearrangement uses TRBV21-1 and TRBJ2-7; the table's D call TRBD1 went unverified against the DNA. TRBV21-1 is a known pseudogene. The CDR3 contains 14 residues. The CDR3 spells CASVSRGLFYEQYF. CDR3 DNA sequence: TGTGCCAGCGTGTCCAGGGGGCTGTTCTACGAGCAGTACTTC.

A single count supports this clone. V and J are TRBV15 and TRBJ1-2, with D possibly TRBD1 on 6 matching bases. CDR3 size: 14 residues. Germline CDR1 LNHNV, CDR2 YYDKDF (reference sequence). Deletions cut 0 bases from V and 8 bases from J, with 13 bases between. In DNA, the CDR3 is TGTGCCACCAGCAGAGATCGGGGGGCGGAGGGCTACACCTTC. Its translation: CATSRDRGAEGYTF.

This clone was seen a handful of times. The genes are TRBV7-2 and TRBJ1-2; 11 bases line up with TRBD1. Trimming cost V 7 bases and J 5 bases; bases outside gene matches: 9. The germline V gene encodes CDR1 SGHTA and CDR2 FQGNSA. This CDR3 comprises 15 residues. The CDR3 here is CASTPGTGGWYGYTF. In DNA form, the CDR3 reads TGTGCCAGCACGCCTGGGACAGGGGGTTGGTATGGCTACACCTTC.